The entry that follows covers one TCR beta chain sequence. Its antigen is as yet unknown. This CDR3 is 13 amino acids long. From germline, CDR1 is WSHSY and CDR2 SAAADI. V was trimmed by 6 bases and J by 2 bases, leaving 10 bases between them. This specimen belongs to a study of cytomegalovirus exposure and HLA in healthy donors. About the study: HLA-typed donors contributed about 85 million unique TCRs, which were held in an early data release. Study findings and constraints: A likely sequencing artifact accounted for one observed cluster of highly shared sequence variants. A later analysis linked a missense DCLRE1C variant to TCR beta V- and J-gene trimming. The study found most TCR sequences rare, yet found some public TCRs in many donors.

The primer mix had 60 Vbeta and 13 Jbeta primers. The protocol was immunoSEQ multiplex PCR, while the TCRdb copy is restricted to in-frame clones and leaves out a portion. Recorded for this sample: 200,000 to 250,000 clones. The chain couples TRBV10-2 to TRBJ2-5; the D gene is possibly TRBD2 (7 bases). The source of this sequence is a girl aged 2 to 10 in good health and CMV-seropositive. The material sequenced was PBMCs. As DNA, the CDR3 is TGCGCCAGCAGAGGGGGGGCTCAAGAGACCCAGTACTTC. It yields the protein CASRGGAQETQYF.